The sequence of this TCR beta chain was determined in a study of molecular identifiers for immune sequencing clone quantification. Findings and limits, study-wide: Amid roughly 1 million naive cells, spiked Jurkat TCR RNA from one cell was reportedly still detectable.

The CD8+CD4-CCR7+CD45RA+ phenotype defined the sorted naive CD8 T cells. In germline, CDR1 is MNHEY, CDR2 SVGAGI. CDR3 length: 14 amino acids. The V gene end was trimmed by 8 bases and the J gene end by 5 bases; junction bases not matched to a gene: 6. This clonotype has at least ten counts. Its antigen remains unidentified. The authors built bulk TCR libraries by previously described methods with listed TCR primers. TCRdb reprocessed the PCR reads with MiXCR, giving one entry per CDR3 protein. The sample yields 65,000 to 70,000 distinct CDR3 sequences, roughly 18% seen once. The receptor comes from a human donor in good health. Some libraries in this study had Jurkat cell RNA spiked in. The sequencing input was naive CD8+ T cells from blood, with Jurkat cell RNA spiked in. Sample subset: FACS-sorted CD8+CD4-CCR7+CD45RA+ naive T cells. The chain has TRBV6-5 and TRBJ1-5, with 10 bases matching TRBD1. CDR3 in DNA: TGTGCCAGCGCTACGGGACAGGGGTATCAGCCCCAGCATTTT. Translation gives CASATGQGYQPQHF.